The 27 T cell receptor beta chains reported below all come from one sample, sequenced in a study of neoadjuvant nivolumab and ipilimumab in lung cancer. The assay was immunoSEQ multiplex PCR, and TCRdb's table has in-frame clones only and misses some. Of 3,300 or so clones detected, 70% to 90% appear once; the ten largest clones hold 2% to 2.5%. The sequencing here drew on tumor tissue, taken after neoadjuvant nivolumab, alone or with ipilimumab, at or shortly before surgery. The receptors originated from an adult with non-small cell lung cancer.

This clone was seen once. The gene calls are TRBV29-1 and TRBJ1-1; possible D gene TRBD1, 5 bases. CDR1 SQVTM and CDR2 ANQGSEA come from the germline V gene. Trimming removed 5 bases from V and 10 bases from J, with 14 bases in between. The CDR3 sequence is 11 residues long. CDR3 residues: CSVFQTGGAFF. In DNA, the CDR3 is TGCAGCGTTTTCCAGACTGGGGGAGCTTTCTTT.

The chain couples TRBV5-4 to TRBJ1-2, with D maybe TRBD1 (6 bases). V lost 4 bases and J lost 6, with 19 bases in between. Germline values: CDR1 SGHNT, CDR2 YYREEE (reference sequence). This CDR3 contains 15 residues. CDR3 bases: TGTGCCAGCAGCCCGACTGCTGACAGGCTCCATGGCTACACCTTC. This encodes CASSPTADRLHGYTF.

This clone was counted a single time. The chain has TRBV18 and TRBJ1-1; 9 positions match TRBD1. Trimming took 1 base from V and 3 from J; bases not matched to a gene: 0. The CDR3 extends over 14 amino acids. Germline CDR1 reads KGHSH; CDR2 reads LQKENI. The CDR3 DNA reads TGTGCCAGCTCACCACGGACAGGGGACACTGAAGCTTTCTTT. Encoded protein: CASSPRTGDTEAFF.

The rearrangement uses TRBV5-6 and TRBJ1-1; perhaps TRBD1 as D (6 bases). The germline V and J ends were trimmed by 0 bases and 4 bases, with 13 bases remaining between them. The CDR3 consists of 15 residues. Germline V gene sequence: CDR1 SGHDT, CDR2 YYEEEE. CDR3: CASSLVVWGLTEAFF. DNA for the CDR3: TGTGCCAGCAGCTTGGTCGTGTGGGGGCTCACTGAAGCTTTCTTT. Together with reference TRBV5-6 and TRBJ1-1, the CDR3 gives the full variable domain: DAGVTQSPTHLIKTRGQQVTLRCSPKSGHDTVSWYQQALGQGPQFIFQYYEEEERQRGNFPDRFSGHQFPNYSSELNVNALLLGDSALYLCASSLVVWGLTEAFFGQGTRLTVV.

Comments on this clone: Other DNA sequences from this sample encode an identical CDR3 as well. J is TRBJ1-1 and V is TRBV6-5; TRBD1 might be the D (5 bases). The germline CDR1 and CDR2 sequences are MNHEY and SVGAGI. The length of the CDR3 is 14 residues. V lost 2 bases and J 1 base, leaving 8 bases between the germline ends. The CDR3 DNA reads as TGTGCCAGCAGTTACCCCGGGGGGAACACTGAAGCTTTCTTT. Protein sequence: CASSYPGGNTEAFF.

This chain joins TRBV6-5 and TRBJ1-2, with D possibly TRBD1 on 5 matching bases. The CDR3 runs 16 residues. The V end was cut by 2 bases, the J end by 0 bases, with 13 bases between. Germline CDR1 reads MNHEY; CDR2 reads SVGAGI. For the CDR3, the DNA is TGTGCCAGCAGTTACGTTGGGGGTGGTTCTAACTATGGCTACACCTTC. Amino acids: CASSYVGGGSNYGYTF.

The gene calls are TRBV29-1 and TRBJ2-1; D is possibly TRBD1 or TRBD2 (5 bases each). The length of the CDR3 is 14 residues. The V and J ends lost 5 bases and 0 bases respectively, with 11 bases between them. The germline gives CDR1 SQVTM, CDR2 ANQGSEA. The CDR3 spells CSVLGVSSYNEQFF. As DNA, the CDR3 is TGCAGCGTTCTGGGGGTGAGCTCCTACAATGAGCAGTTCTTC.

The CDR3 DNA sequence: TGTGCCAGCAGCTTAGCAGGTTCGTGGGAGCAGTACTTC. Translation gives CASSLAGSWEQYF. The chain couples TRBV7-9 to TRBJ2-7; D remains unclear. V was clipped by 0 bases and J by 7 bases, with 10 bases between them. This CDR3 spans 13 amino acids. CDR1 is SEHNR, CDR2 FQNEAQ, per germline (reference sequence).

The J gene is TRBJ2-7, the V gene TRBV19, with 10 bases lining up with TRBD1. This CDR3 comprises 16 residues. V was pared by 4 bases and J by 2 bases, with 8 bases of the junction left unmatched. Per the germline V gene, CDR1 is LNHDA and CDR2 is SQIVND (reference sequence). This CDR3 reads CASSTRGTGAAYEQYF. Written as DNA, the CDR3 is TGTGCCAGTAGTACCCGTGGGACAGGGGCTGCCTACGAGCAGTACTTC.

The CDR3 spells CASSVAGGYGSPLHF. The CDR3 DNA reads TGTGCCAGCAGCGTAGCGGGGGGGTATGGTTCACCCCTCCACTTT. The chain couples TRBV9 to TRBJ1-6, with D possibly matching TRBD1 (5 bases). V lost 0 bases and J lost 9, with 13 bases in between. Germline V lookup: CDR1 SGDLS, CDR2 YYNGEE. This CDR3 contains 15 residues. Using reference TRBV9 and TRBJ1-6 for the parts outside the CDR3, the full variable domain is DSGVTQTPKHLITATGQRVTLRCSPRSGDLSVYWYQQSLDQGLQFLIQYYNGEERAKGNILERFSAQQFPDLHSELNLSSLELGDSALYFCASSVAGGYGSPLHFGNGTRLTVT.

This chain's CDR3 is CAWSGGTLDGYTF. The CDR3 DNA reads TGTGCCTGGAGTGGCGGGACCCTCGACGGCTACACCTTC. The J gene is TRBJ1-2, the V gene TRBV30; maybe TRBD1 (5 bases). The CDR3 runs 13 residues. Germline V CDR1 and CDR2: GTSNPN, SVGIG (reference sequence). Between the trimmed V and J ends, which lost 1 base and 8 bases, there was a span of 14 bases.

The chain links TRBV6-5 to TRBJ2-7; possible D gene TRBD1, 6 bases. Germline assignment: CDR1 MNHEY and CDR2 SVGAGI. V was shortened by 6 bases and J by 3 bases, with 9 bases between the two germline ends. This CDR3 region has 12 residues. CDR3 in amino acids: CASRRTDYEQYF. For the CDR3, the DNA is TGTGCCAGCAGGAGGACAGACTACGAGCAGTACTTC.

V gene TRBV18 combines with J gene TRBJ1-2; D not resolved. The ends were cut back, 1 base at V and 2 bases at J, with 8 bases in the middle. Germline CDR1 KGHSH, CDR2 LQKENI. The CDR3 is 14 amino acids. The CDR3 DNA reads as TGTGCCAGCTCACCACGTGCCGGGAACTATGGCTACACCTTC. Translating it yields CASSPRAGNYGYTF.

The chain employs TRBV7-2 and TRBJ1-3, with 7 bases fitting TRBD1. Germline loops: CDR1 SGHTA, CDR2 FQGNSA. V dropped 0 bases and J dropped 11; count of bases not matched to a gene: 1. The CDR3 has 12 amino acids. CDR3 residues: CASSLAQGPIYF. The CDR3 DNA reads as TGTGCCAGCAGCTTAGCACAGGGGCCCATATATTTT.

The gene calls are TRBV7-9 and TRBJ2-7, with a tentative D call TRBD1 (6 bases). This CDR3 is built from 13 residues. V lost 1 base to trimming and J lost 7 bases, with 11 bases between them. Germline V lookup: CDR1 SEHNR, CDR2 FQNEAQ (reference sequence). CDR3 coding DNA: TGTGCCAGCAGCTTAGAGAGGACAGAGGAGCAGTACTTC. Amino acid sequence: CASSLERTEEQYF.

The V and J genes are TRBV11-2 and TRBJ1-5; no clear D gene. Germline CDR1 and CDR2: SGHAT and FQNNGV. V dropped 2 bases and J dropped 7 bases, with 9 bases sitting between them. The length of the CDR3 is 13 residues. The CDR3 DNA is TGTGCCAGCAGCTTACATGCTGGGCAGCCCCAGCATTTT. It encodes CASSLHAGQPQHF.

This CDR3 is CASSLQGPGGTQYF. CDR3 DNA sequence: TGTGCCAGCAGTTTGCAGGGGCCGGGCGGGACCCAGTACTTC. The chain is built from TRBV6-5 and TRBJ2-5; maybe TRBD1 (6 bases). CDR1 is MNHEY and CDR2 is SVGAGI in the germline V gene. Trimming left V 4 bases short and J 7 bases short, with 16 bases between. This CDR3 is built from 14 residues.

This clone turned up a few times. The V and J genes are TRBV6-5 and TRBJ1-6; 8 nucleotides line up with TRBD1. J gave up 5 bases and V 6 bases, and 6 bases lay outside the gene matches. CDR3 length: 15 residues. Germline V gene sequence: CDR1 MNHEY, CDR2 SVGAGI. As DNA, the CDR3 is TGTGCCAGCAGCCGAGTGACAGGGGATAATTCACCCCTCCACTTT. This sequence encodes CASSRVTGDNSPLHF.

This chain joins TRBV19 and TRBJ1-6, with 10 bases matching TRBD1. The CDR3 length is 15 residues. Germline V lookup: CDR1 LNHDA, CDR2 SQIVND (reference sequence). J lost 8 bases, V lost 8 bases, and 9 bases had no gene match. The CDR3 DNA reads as TGTGCCAGTTCTCCCCGCGGGACAGGGGATTCACCCCTCCACTTT. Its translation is CASSPRGTGDSPLHF.

For the CDR3, the DNA is TGTGCCAGCAGCCGCCGGGACGGTGACTACGAGCAGTACTTC. It encodes CASSRRDGDYEQYF. This chain uses TRBV6-1 with TRBJ2-7, with D perhaps TRBD1 or TRBD2 (5 bases each). Trimming removed 6 bases from V and 3 bases from J, with 15 bases in between. The CDR3 has 14 residues. Germline CDR1 MNHNS, CDR2 SASEGT.

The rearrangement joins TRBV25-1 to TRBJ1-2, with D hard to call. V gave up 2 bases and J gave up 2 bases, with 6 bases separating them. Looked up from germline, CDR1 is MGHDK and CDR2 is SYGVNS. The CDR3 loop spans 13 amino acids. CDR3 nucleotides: TGTGCCAGCAGTGAAGACGGAAACTATGGCTACACCTTC. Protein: CASSEDGNYGYTF.

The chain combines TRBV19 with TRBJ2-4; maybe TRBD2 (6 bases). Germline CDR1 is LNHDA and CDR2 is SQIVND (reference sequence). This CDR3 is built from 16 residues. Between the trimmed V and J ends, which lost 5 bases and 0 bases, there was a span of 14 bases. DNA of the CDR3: TGTGCCAGTAGTTCCGGGACTGGCGTAGCCAAAAACATTCAGTACTTC. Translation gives CASSSGTGVAKNIQYF. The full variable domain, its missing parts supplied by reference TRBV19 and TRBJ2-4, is DGGITQSPKYLFRKEGQNVTLSCEQNLNHDAMYWYRQDPGQGLRLIYYSQIVNDFQKGDIAEGYSVSREKKESFPLTVTSAQKNPTAFYLCASSSGTGVAKNIQYFGAGTRLSVL.

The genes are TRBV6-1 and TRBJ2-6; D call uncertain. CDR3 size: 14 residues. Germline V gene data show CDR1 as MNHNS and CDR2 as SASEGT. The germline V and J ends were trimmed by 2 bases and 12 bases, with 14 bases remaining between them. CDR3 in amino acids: CASSEIAGFAVLTF. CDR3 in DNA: TGTGCCAGCAGTGAAATCGCAGGTTTTGCCGTCCTGACTTTC.

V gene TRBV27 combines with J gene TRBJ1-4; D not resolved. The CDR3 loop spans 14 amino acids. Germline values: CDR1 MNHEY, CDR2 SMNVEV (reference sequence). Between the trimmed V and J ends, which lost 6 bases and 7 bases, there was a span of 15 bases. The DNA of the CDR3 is TGTGCCAGCAGAGTTCAAGGGTCGGGTGAAAAACTGTTTTTT. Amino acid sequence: CASRVQGSGEKLFF.

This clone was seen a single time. The CDR3 loop is CASRRLAGELQETQYF. For the CDR3, the DNA is TGTGCCAGCAGGAGACTAGCGGGGGAGTTACAAGAGACCCAGTACTTC. J is TRBJ2-5 and V is TRBV2, with TRBD2 identical over 12 bases. Trimming removed 6 bases from V and 2 bases from J; junction bases left unmatched: 7. Germline CDR1 is SNHLY and CDR2 is FYNNEI. This CDR3 region has 16 residues.

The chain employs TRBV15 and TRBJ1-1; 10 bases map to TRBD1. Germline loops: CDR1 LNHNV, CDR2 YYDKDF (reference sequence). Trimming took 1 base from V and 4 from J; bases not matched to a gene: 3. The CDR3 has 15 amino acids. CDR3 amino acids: CATSRGGTGVTEAFF. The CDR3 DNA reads TGTGCCACCAGCAGAGGCGGGACAGGGGTCACTGAAGCTTTCTTT.

The CDR3 DNA sequence: TGTGCCACCTCGAACAGGGTCACCTACGAGCAGTACTTC. Residues: CATSNRVTYEQYF. This chain joins TRBV11-2 and TRBJ2-7; TRBD1 is a possible D gene (6 bases). Between the trimmed V and J ends, which lost 10 bases and 2 bases, there was a span of 15 bases. CDR3 size: 13 residues. Germline V lookup: CDR1 SGHAT, CDR2 FQNNGV.